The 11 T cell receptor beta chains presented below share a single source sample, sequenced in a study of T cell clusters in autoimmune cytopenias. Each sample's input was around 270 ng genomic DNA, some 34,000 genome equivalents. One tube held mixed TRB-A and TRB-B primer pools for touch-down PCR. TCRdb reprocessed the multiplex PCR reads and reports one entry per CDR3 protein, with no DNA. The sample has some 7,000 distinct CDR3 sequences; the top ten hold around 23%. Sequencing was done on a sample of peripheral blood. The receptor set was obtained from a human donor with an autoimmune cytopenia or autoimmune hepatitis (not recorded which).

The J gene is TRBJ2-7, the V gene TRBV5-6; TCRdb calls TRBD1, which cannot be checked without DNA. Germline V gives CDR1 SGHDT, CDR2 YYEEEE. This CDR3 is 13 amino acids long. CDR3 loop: CASSPGLHYEQYF.

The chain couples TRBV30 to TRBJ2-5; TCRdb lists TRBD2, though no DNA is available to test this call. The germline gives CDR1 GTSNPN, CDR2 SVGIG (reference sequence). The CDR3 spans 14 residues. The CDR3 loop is CAWRLAGGGETQYF.

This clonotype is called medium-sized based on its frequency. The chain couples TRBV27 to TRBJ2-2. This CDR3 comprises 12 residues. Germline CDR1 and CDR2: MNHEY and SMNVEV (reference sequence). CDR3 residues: CASSLSTGELFF.

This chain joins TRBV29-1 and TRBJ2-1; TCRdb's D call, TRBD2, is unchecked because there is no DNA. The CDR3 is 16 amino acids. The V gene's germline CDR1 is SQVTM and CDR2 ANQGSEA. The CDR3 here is CSVAGLAGNVYNEQFF.

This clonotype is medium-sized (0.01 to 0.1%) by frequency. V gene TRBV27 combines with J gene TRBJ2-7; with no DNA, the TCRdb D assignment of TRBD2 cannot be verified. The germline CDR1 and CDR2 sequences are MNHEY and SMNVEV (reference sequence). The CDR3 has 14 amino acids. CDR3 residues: CASSLGPTFYEQYF.

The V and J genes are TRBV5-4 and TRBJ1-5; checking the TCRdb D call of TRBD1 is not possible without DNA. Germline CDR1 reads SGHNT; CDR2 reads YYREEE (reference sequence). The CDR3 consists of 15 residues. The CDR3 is CASSVDRARNQPQHF.

CDR3: CASRPGQRTYEQYF. The chain has TRBV5-1 and TRBJ2-7; absent DNA, TCRdb's TRBD1 call cannot be checked. Germline lookup yields CDR1 SGHRS and CDR2 YFSETQ. The CDR3 is 14 amino acids.

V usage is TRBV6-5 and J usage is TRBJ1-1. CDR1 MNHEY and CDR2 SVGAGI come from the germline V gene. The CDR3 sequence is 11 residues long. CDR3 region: CASQRNTEAFF.

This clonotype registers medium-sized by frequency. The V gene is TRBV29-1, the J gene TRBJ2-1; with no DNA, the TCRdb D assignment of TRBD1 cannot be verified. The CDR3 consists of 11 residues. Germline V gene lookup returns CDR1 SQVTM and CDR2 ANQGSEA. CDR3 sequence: CSVARGSEGFF.

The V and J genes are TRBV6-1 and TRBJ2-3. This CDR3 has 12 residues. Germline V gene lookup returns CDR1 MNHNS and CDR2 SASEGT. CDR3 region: CASSELENTQYF.

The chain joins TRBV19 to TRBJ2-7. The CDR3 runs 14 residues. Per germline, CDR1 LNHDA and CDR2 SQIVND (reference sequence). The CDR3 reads CASSITLSSYEQYF.